These 16 T cell receptor beta chains originate from one sample sequenced in a study of pediatric ulcerative colitis. Libraries were prepared by immunoSEQ multiplex PCR; TCRdb keeps only in-frame clonotypes and omits some of them. The sample yields fewer than 15,000 clones, around 90% seen once. Source material: blood. The source is a boy younger than 18 with moderate ulcerative colitis.

This chain joins TRBV7-8 and TRBJ2-7, with 8 bases aligning to TRBD2. The V gene's germline CDR1 is SGHVS and CDR2 FQNEAQ. V gave up 3 bases and J gave up 3 bases; unmatched junction bases: 4. The CDR3 is 14 residues long. The CDR3 reads CASSFRGGGYEQYF. The CDR3 DNA is TGTGCCAGCAGCTTCCGGGGGGGTGGCTACGAGCAGTACTTC.

This chain connects TRBV5-1 to TRBJ1-4, with TRBD1 matching over 7 bases. V lost 4 bases and J lost 8; bases outside the gene matches: 8. This CDR3 contains 14 residues. The germline V gene has CDR1 SGHRS and CDR2 YFSETQ. CDR3 residues: CASSPGTVGEKLFF. The DNA for the CDR3 is TGCGCCAGCAGCCCCGGGACAGTGGGGGAAAAACTGTTTTTT.

This chain connects TRBV11-3 to TRBJ2-5; tentative D call: TRBD2 (5 bases). V gave up 0 bases and J gave up 5 bases, with 16 bases separating them. Germline V lookup: CDR1 SGHNT, CDR2 YENEEA. This CDR3 region has 16 residues. The CDR3 nucleotides read TGTGCCAGCAGCTTAGATTGGGCTAGCTCAGCGGAGACCCAGTACTTC. Translating gives CASSLDWASSAETQYF.

The chain has TRBV28 and TRBJ2-7; 9 bases fit TRBD2. Germline trimming cut 6 bases from V and 1 base from J; bases unmatched to any gene: 10. Germline lookup yields CDR1 MDHEN and CDR2 SYDVKM. The CDR3 has 16 amino acids. The CDR3 here is CASSAMLAGLSYEQYF. Written as DNA, the CDR3 is TGTGCCAGCAGCGCCATGCTAGCGGGGCTTTCCTACGAGCAGTACTTC.

This clone was seen a few times. The CDR3 is CASNGDTPSYEQYF. CDR3 coding DNA: TGTGCCAGCAATGGGGACACACCTTCCTACGAGCAGTACTTC. The chain uses TRBV6-6 and TRBJ2-7; D might be TRBD1 (6 bases). Germline V CDR1 and CDR2: MNHNY, SVGAGI (reference sequence). The CDR3 length is 14 residues. The V end was cut by 7 bases, the J end by 1 base, with 14 bases between.

CDR3 in amino acids: CASSKRGQANSYEQYF. CDR3 in DNA: TGTGCCAGCAGCAAAAGAGGACAGGCGAACTCCTACGAGCAGTACTTC. The chain joins TRBV21-1 to TRBJ2-7; the table's D call, TRBD1, has no DNA check behind it. TRBV21-1 corresponds to a pseudogene. This CDR3 contains 16 residues.

This rearrangement joins TRBV25-1 to TRBJ2-1; the match to TRBD2 covers 9 bases. Germline loops: CDR1 MGHDK, CDR2 SYGVNS. The V and J ends lost 4 bases and 12 bases, in that order; junction bases with no gene match: 10. This CDR3 has 14 amino acids. In DNA, the CDR3 is TGTGCCAGCAGTGCCCCCTTAGCGGGAGCAGGGCAGTTCTTC. Translation gives CASSAPLAGAGQFF.

The gene calls are TRBV27 and TRBJ2-5; D perhaps matches TRBD2 (5 bases). Per germline, CDR1 MNHEY and CDR2 SMNVEV (reference sequence). CDR3 length equals 15 residues. Trimming stripped 6 bases from V and 1 base from J, with 15 bases between. CDR3 region: CASRGSGGPQETQYF. CDR3 sequence (DNA): TGTGCCAGCAGAGGAAGCGGTGGCCCCCAAGAGACCCAGTACTTC.

This clone was observed once. The genes are TRBV20-1 and TRBJ1-1; D is unresolved. Trimming pared 6 bases from V and 8 bases from J, leaving 10 bases between. In germline, CDR1 is DFQATT, CDR2 SNEGSKA (reference sequence). The CDR3 consists of 10 residues. The CDR3, as DNA: TGCAGTGCGACGCTGCGGGAAGCTTTCTTT. This sequence encodes CSATLREAFF.

The chain uses TRBV11-2 and TRBJ1-1, with 8 bases matching TRBD1. Germline V CDR1 and CDR2: SGHAT, FQNNGV. This CDR3 has 14 residues. Unmatched junction bases numbered 1, after V lost 3 bases and J lost 1 base. CDR3 nucleotide sequence: TGTGCCAGCAGCTTCGGGACAGGGAACACTGAAGCTTTCTTT. Translated: CASSFGTGNTEAFF.

The chain combines TRBV4-2 with TRBJ1-1; D gene ambiguous. From germline, CDR1 is LGHNA and CDR2 YNFKEQ. The CDR3 has 15 amino acids. Trimming took 0 bases from V and 7 from J, leaving 15 bases between them. The CDR3 protein is CASSQELLGFYEAFF. DNA of the CDR3: TGTGCCAGCAGCCAAGAACTATTAGGGTTCTATGAAGCTTTCTTT.

The chain recombines TRBV10-1 with TRBJ2-1, with 8 positions matching TRBD2. With 2 bases clipped from V and 2 bases from J, the junction kept 2 bases outside the gene matches. Germline V gives CDR1 WNHNN, CDR2 SYGVQD (reference sequence). CDR3 length equals 15 residues. The CDR3 loop is CASSEGLATYNEQFF. The CDR3 DNA reads as TGCGCCAGCAGTGAGGGACTAGCTACCTACAATGAGCAGTTCTTC.

The V and J genes are TRBV7-9 and TRBJ2-5; weak D call: TRBD2 (6 bases). The CDR3 runs 14 residues. CDR1 and CDR2 from the germline V gene are SEHNR and FQNEAQ (reference sequence). V was clipped by 2 bases and J by 4 bases, with 11 bases between them. The CDR3 DNA reads TGTGCCAGCAGCTTACTGGAGGGTATAGAGACCCAGTACTTC. Translation: CASSLLEGIETQYF.

This clone appeared a single time. This rearrangement joins TRBV5-1 to TRBJ2-7; 11 nucleotides match TRBD1. Germline CDR1 reads SGHRS; CDR2 reads YFSETQ. The CDR3 spans 15 residues. The V segment lost 4 bases and the J segment 2 bases; nucleotides outside the gene matches: 5. The CDR3 here is CASSPGQGATYEQYF. The CDR3, as DNA: TGCGCCAGCAGCCCAGGACAGGGGGCCACCTACGAGCAGTACTTC. Full variable domain (outside the CDR3, taken from reference TRBV5-1 and TRBJ2-7): KAGVTQTPRYLIKTRGQQVTLSCSPISGHRSVSWYQQTPGQGLQFLFEYFSETQRNKGNFPGRFSGRQFSNSRSEMNVSTLELGDSALYLCASSPGQGATYEQYFGPGTRLTVT.

This sequence joins TRBV29-1 and TRBJ2-7, with 7 bases fitting TRBD1. Germline CDR1 reads SQVTM; CDR2 reads ANQGSEA. Trimming cost V 7 bases and J 6 bases; bases outside gene matches: 12. This CDR3 spans 13 amino acids. CDR3 residues: CSALGQDGSEQYF. The CDR3, as DNA: TGCAGCGCCTTAGGACAGGACGGTAGCGAGCAGTACTTC.

The chain carries TRBV4-1 and TRBJ2-4, with D perhaps matching TRBD2 (5 bases). The CDR3 runs to 17 residues. V was trimmed by 1 base and J by 0 bases, leaving 13 bases between them. Germline values: CDR1 MGHRA, CDR2 YSYEKL. The CDR3: CASSQAGGLIAKNIQYF. CDR3 bases: TGCGCCAGCAGCCAAGCAGGTGGACTTATAGCCAAAAACATTCAGTACTTC.